This T cell receptor (beta chain) was observed in a study of early T cells in non-severe SARS-CoV-2 infection. TCRdb re-called the 5' RACE reads with MiXCR, one entry per CDR3 protein. Here the sample spans approximately 67,000 distinct CDR3 sequences, roughly 9% being singletons. The clonotype was recovered from an adult who was a healthcare worker with PCR-confirmed SARS-CoV-2 infection or an uninfected control (not recorded which). The sample was whole blood.

The CDR3 DNA sequence: TGTGCCAGCATCCGGAACCCTGCAGATACGCAGTATTTT. Its translation is CASIRNPADTQYF. This rearrangement joins TRBV2 to TRBJ2-3; D is uncertain. V lost 7 bases, J lost 4 bases, and 12 bases lay in between. This CDR3 has 13 amino acids. CDR1 and CDR2 from the germline V gene are SNHLY and FYNNEI.